Each of the 27 T cell receptor beta chains below was sequenced from the same sample in a study of blood T cells in healthy people across ages. The use of a sample-barcoded 5' primer and a J-beta primer mix characterized a second PCR of about 6 to 11 cycles. One entry per CDR3 protein, called by TCRdb with MiXCR from the 5' RACE reads. The table lists around 600,000 distinct CDR3 sequences, under 55% of them singletons. Input material: blood. Receptors were obtained from a man older than 75 in good health.

As concerns this clonotype: A much larger clone sits a single nucleotide away, making a read error possible. The chain is built from TRBV6-6 and TRBJ2-7; 8 positions match TRBD2. The J call could be wrong; TRBJ2-1 is a better fit for the DNA end. Germline CDR1 is MNHNY and CDR2 is SVGAGI (reference sequence). CDR3 size: 17 residues. The CDR3 coding sequence is TGTGCCAGCAGTTACTCGGCCCGGGGGGGAAGTCCCTACGAGCAGTTCTTC. It yields the protein CASSYSARGGSPYEQFF.

CDR3 DNA: TGTGCCAGCAGTCGCAGGGGGGATACCTACGAGCAGTACTTC. It specifies CASSRRGDTYEQYF. V usage is TRBV28 and J usage is TRBJ2-7; D is possibly TRBD1 (7 bases). CDR3 length equals 14 residues. The ends were cut back, 5 bases at V and 2 bases at J, with 13 bases in the middle. Germline values: CDR1 MDHEN, CDR2 SYDVKM. Full variable domain (missing parts from reference TRBV28 and TRBJ2-7): DVKVTQSSRYLVKRTGEKVFLECVQDMDHENMFWYRQDPGLGLRLIYFSYDVKMKEKGDIPEGYSVSREKKERFSLILESASTNQTSMYLCASSRRGDTYEQYFGPGTRLTVT.

This clonotype was seen more than once but under ten times. V gene TRBV2 combines with J gene TRBJ2-7; perhaps D is TRBD1 or TRBD2 (6 bases each). The V end was cut by 10 bases, the J end by 0 bases, with 16 bases between. Germline CDR1 and CDR2: SNHLY and FYNNEI. CDR3 size: 14 residues. Here the CDR3 DNA reads TGTGCCACCCTGCGGGGACAAAGCTCCTACGAGCAGTACTTC. Translated, it gives CATLRGQSSYEQYF.

There are a few counts of this clonotype. The CDR3 sequence: CASSIAGGTYEQYF. The CDR3 DNA reads TGTGCCAGCAGTATAGCGGGGGGCACCTACGAGCAGTACTTC. The gene calls are TRBV2 and TRBJ2-7; 10 nucleotides agree with TRBD2. There are 14 residues in the CDR3. V shed 5 bases, J shed 2 bases, and the junction held 3 bases outside the gene matches. Germline loops: CDR1 SNHLY, CDR2 FYNNEI.

This clonotype was detected many times. CDR3 sequence: CASTATDTQYF. The CDR3 DNA reads TGTGCCAGCACGGCCACAGATACGCAGTATTTT. The chain links TRBV6-6 to TRBJ2-3; D not certain. V lost 7 bases and J lost 2, with 4 bases in between. The CDR3 is 11 residues long. Germline assignment: CDR1 MNHNY and CDR2 SVGAGI (reference sequence).

The J gene is TRBJ1-4, the V gene TRBV29-1; D possibly corresponds to TRBD1 (5 bases). Germline CDR1 reads SQVTM; CDR2 reads ANQGSEA. CDR3 size: 12 residues. Trimming pared 6 bases from V and 3 bases from J, leaving 8 bases between. In DNA, the CDR3 is TGCAGCGTGGGGGGTGCTAATGAAAAACTGTTTTTT. This gives the protein CSVGGANEKLFF. The variable domain in full, with the rest retrieved from reference TRBV29-1 and TRBJ1-4, is SAVISQKPSRDICQRGTSLTIQCQVDSQVTMMFWYRQQPGQSLTLIATANQGSEATYESGFVIDKFPISRPNLTFSTLTVSNMSPEDSSIYLCSVGGANEKLFFGSGTQLSVL.

The chain uses TRBV20-1 and TRBJ1-1; tentatively, D is TRBD1 (6 bases). The CDR3 sequence is 16 residues long. With 1 base removed from V and 0 bases from J, the gap between germline ends came to 15 bases. The germline CDR1 and CDR2 sequences are DFQATT and SNEGSKA (reference sequence). CDR3 coding DNA: TGCAGTGCTAGAGCTGGGGGGACAATAATGAACACTGAAGCTTTCTTT. Residues: CSARAGGTIMNTEAFF.

This chain uses TRBV9 with TRBJ2-7, with a weak D call TRBD2 (5 bases). This CDR3 has 15 amino acids. Germline V gene lookup returns CDR1 SGDLS and CDR2 YYNGEE. V gave up 0 bases and J gave up 7 bases, with 17 bases separating them. The CDR3 reads CASSVVTTSNNEQYF. DNA for the CDR3: TGTGCCAGCAGCGTAGTCACTACTAGTAACAATGAGCAGTACTTC. Complete variable domain (other parts from reference TRBV9 and TRBJ2-7): DSGVTQTPKHLITATGQRVTLRCSPRSGDLSVYWYQQSLDQGLQFLIQYYNGEERAKGNILERFSAQQFPDLHSELNLSSLELGDSALYFCASSVVTTSNNEQYFGPGTRLTVT.

About this clonotype: A much bigger clone sits one base away, suggesting this may be a read error. The chain links TRBV6-5 to TRBJ1-2; TRBD1 matches at 7 bases. Germline CDR1 reads MNHEY; CDR2 reads SVGAGI. CDR3 length: 15 amino acids. As DNA, the CDR3 is TGTGCCAGCAGTTGGGACAGAAGGTCAAACTGTGGCTACACCTTC. Translating it yields CASSWDRRSNCGYTF.

This chain joins TRBV6-2 or TRBV6-3 and TRBJ2-3, with D tentatively TRBD2 (7 bases). This CDR3 is 14 amino acids long. Looked up from germline, CDR1 is MNHEY and CDR2 is SVGEGT. Trimming took off 7 bases at V and 3 bases at J, with 14 bases between the two ends. DNA for the CDR3: TGTGCCAGCAACCGGGGGGCAAGGACAGATACGCAGTATTTT. Translation gives CASNRGARTDTQYF.

V gene TRBV10-3 combines with J gene TRBJ2-1; D is possibly TRBD2 (6 bases). This CDR3 spans 12 amino acids. Looked up from germline, CDR1 is ENHRY and CDR2 is SYGVKD. Trimming removed 6 bases at V and 12 bases at J, with 15 bases between. As DNA, the CDR3 is TGTGCCATCAGGGGGACTCTCCCCCGGCAGTTCTTC. Translated, it gives CAIRGTLPRQFF.

The V gene is TRBV29-1, the J gene TRBJ2-7; TRBD1 matches at 11 bases. CDR1 SQVTM and CDR2 ANQGSEA come from the germline V gene. The CDR3 totals 13 residues. The trim removed 5 bases at V and 4 bases at J, leaving 4 bases unmatched. In nucleotides, the CDR3 is TGCAGCGTTTGGGGACAGGGGGGGTACGAGCAGTACTTC. Encoded protein: CSVWGQGGYEQYF.

The V and J genes are TRBV7-2 and TRBJ1-5; 9 positions match TRBD1. There are 14 residues in the CDR3. Trimming at V came to 5 bases and at J to 5 bases, leaving 4 bases not matched to a gene. The germline V gene encodes CDR1 SGHTA and CDR2 FQGNSA. Here the CDR3 reads CASSVWTGDQPQHF. The DNA for the CDR3 is TGTGCCAGCAGCGTATGGACAGGGGATCAGCCCCAGCATTTT. Combining the CDR3 with reference TRBV7-2 and TRBJ1-5 gives the whole variable domain GAGVSQSPSNKVTEKGKDVELRCDPISGHTALYWYRQSLGQGLEFLIYFQGNSAPDKSGLPSDRFSAERTGGSVSTLTIQRTQQEDSAVYLCASSVWTGDQPQHFGDGTRLSIL.

The chain uses TRBV7-2 and TRBJ1-1; no reliable D call. CDR3 length: 15 amino acids. The V and J ends lost 1 base and 0 bases respectively, with 9 bases between them. Germline CDR1 reads SGHTA; CDR2 reads FQGNSA. CDR3: CASSLGIGMNTEAFF. CDR3 nucleotide sequence: TGTGCCAGCAGCTTAGGAATTGGGATGAACACTGAAGCTTTCTTT.

Turning to this clonotype: At one end the junction does not follow the germline gene, possibly because of a read error. The rearrangement links TRBV2 to TRBJ2-1; possibly TRBD2 for D (5 bases). CDR3 size: 14 residues. In germline, CDR1 is SNHLY, CDR2 FYNNEI. Written as DNA, the CDR3 is TGTGCCAGCAGCGAAGGACTGCTCATGCATGAGCAGTTCTTC. Translation gives CASSEGLLMHEQFF. Filled out from reference TRBV2 and TRBJ2-1, the complete variable domain reads EPEVTQTPSHQVTQMGQEVILRCVPISNHLYFYWYRQILGQKVEFLVSFYNNEISEKSEIFDDQFSVERPDGSNFTLKIRSTKLEDSAMYFCASSEGLLMHEQFFGPGTRLTVL.

Of note for this clonotype: This may come from a read error, since a much larger clone is one base off. The V and J genes are TRBV7-2 and TRBJ2-1; 7 nucleotides line up with TRBD1. Germline assignment: CDR1 SGHTA and CDR2 FQGNSA. The CDR3 covers 13 residues. DNA of the CDR3: TGTGCCGGCAGCCAGAACAGGGGAGATGAGCAGTTCTTC. Residues: CAGSQNRGDEQFF.

J is TRBJ2-5 and V is TRBV28; TRBD2 matches at 7 bases. J lost 5 bases, V lost 5 bases, and 11 bases had no gene match. The CDR3 is 15 amino acids. CDR1 is MDHEN, CDR2 SYDVKM, per germline. Written as DNA, the CDR3 is TGTGCCAGCAGTCCCCCCGGGGGGACGAGCGAGACCCAGTACTTC. This codes for CASSPPGGTSETQYF. The full variable domain, in which reference TRBV28 and TRBJ2-5 provide the parts outside the CDR3, is DVKVTQSSRYLVKRTGEKVFLECVQDMDHENMFWYRQDPGLGLRLIYFSYDVKMKEKGDIPEGYSVSREKKERFSLILESASTNQTSMYLCASSPPGGTSETQYFGPGTRLLVL.

The CDR3 DNA is TGTGCCAGCAGTTTAGGAGCAGGACGACTGTTTTTT. It yields the protein CASSLGAGRLFF. This sequence joins TRBV12-3 or TRBV12-4 and TRBJ1-4; unclear D gene. Trimming stripped 1 base from V and 13 bases from J, with 10 bases between. CDR3 length equals 12 residues.

The chain couples TRBV28 to TRBJ1-4; D unresolved. V lost 6 bases, J lost 5 bases, and 7 bases lay in between. This CDR3 comprises 12 residues. Germline values: CDR1 MDHEN, CDR2 SYDVKM. CDR3 nucleotide sequence: TGTGCCAGCAGCGGAGTAAATGAAAAACTGTTTTTT. Translating gives CASSGVNEKLFF.

The V and J genes are TRBV20-1 and TRBJ2-5; D possibly corresponds to TRBD2 (5 bases). Germline loops: CDR1 DFQATT, CDR2 SNEGSKA (reference sequence). CDR3 length equals 12 residues. The V and J ends lost 3 bases and 5 bases respectively, with 10 bases between them. This chain's CDR3 is CSARPSLETQYF. CDR3 bases: TGCAGTGCTAGGCCTAGCTTGGAGACCCAGTACTTC.

J is TRBJ2-5 and V is TRBV20-1, with TRBD2 matching over 9 bases. V gave up 0 bases and J gave up 2 bases; unmatched junction bases: 7. The CDR3 contains 16 residues. Germline lookup yields CDR1 DFQATT and CDR2 SNEGSKA (reference sequence). CDR3 loop: CSARDLAGRTQETQYF. The CDR3 DNA follows: TGCAGTGCTAGAGACCTAGCGGGGAGAACTCAAGAGACCCAGTACTTC.

This chain links TRBV6-6 with TRBJ2-7; 13 bases line up with TRBD2. The CDR3 runs 15 residues. The V gene end was trimmed by 6 bases and the J gene end by 5 bases; junction bases not matched to a gene: 7. CDR1 is MNHNY and CDR2 is SVGAGI in the germline V gene (reference sequence). CDR3 coding DNA: TGTGCCAGCAGGCTAGGACTAGCGGGAGCCGACGAGCAGTACTTC. Translating gives CASRLGLAGADEQYF.

The table lists this clonotype with many counts. The rearrangement joins TRBV29-1 to TRBJ2-3; D gene ambiguous. Trimming took off 4 bases at V and 6 bases at J, with 8 bases between the two ends. CDR1 and CDR2 from the germline V gene are SQVTM and ANQGSEA. The CDR3 loop spans 11 amino acids. The CDR3 DNA is TGCAGCGTTGTATTTTCGGATACGCAGTATTTT. It yields the protein CSVVFSDTQYF.

There are many counts of this clonotype. The genes are TRBV6-6 and TRBJ1-3; D is unclear. Germline assignment: CDR1 MNHNY and CDR2 SVGAGI (reference sequence). V was pared by 2 bases and J by 0 bases, with 11 bases between. The CDR3 spans 16 residues. This CDR3 reads CASSYGFIASGNTIYF. CDR3 in DNA: TGTGCCAGCAGTTACGGATTCATCGCCTCTGGAAACACCATATATTTT.

The rearrangement links TRBV7-2 to TRBJ1-5; D not resolved. The germline V gene has CDR1 SGHTA and CDR2 FQGNSA. Trimming took 1 base from V and 2 from J, leaving 12 bases between them. There are 16 residues in the CDR3. CDR3 DNA sequence: TGTGCCAGCAGCTTAGGACGGACGGCCGGCAATCAGCCCCAGCATTTT. Its protein is CASSLGRTAGNQPQHF. Together with reference TRBV7-2 and TRBJ1-5, the CDR3 gives the full variable domain: GAGVSQSPSNKVTEKGKDVELRCDPISGHTALYWYRQSLGQGLEFLIYFQGNSAPDKSGLPSDRFSAERTGGSVSTLTIQRTQQEDSAVYLCASSLGRTAGNQPQHFGDGTRLSIL.

V usage is TRBV9 and J usage is TRBJ1-2, with a weak D call TRBD1 (5 bases). V lost 0 bases and J lost 2, with 5 bases in between. The CDR3 contains 13 residues. Germline-derived CDR1 and CDR2 are SGDLS and YYNGEE. As DNA, the CDR3 is TGTGCCAGCAGCGTAGACAGGAACTATGGCTACACCTTC. It specifies CASSVDRNYGYTF.

This clonotype was detected a few times. The chain recombines TRBV20-1 with TRBJ2-7; 13 bases align to TRBD2. V shed 7 bases and J 2 bases; nucleotides not matched to a gene: 5. Germline lookup yields CDR1 DFQATT and CDR2 SNEGSKA (reference sequence). This CDR3 contains 14 residues. This chain's CDR3 is CSVDGTSGTYEQYF. The CDR3 DNA follows: TGCAGTGTCGATGGGACTAGCGGGACCTACGAGCAGTACTTC.